The 27 T cell receptor beta chains below all came from one sample that was sequenced in a study of cytotoxic CD8 clonotypes in ibrutinib-treated CLL (dated by TCRdb to about 2021). Explained via the paper, the time point label denotes: 20 to 25 months on ibrutinib. Receptors were amplified or captured by the immunoSEQ multiplex PCR assay. The clones in this table, taken by TCRdb from immuneACCESS, are in-frame only. Not every clone is retained; where verified, under half of the shortfall comes from an unresolved V gene, and the cause of the rest is unknown. Counted in this sample were 200,000 to 250,000 clones; 60% to 75% of them appeared once. Together, the top ten hold approximately 15% of the sample. Source: PBMCs, taken after 24 months of ibrutinib treatment. The receptors derive from a human donor with chronic lymphocytic leukemia.

The V and J genes are TRBV5-1 and TRBJ2-3; D gene uncertain. V lost 4 bases to trimming and J lost 4 bases, with 19 bases between them. CDR1 and CDR2 (germline): SGHRS, YFSETQ. There are 16 residues in the CDR3. The CDR3 here is CASSPLPGVVSDTQYF. In DNA form, the CDR3 reads TGCGCCAGCAGCCCCCTCCCGGGCGTAGTATCAGATACGCAGTATTTT. Drawing the rest from reference TRBV5-1 and TRBJ2-3, the complete variable domain is KAGVTQTPRYLIKTRGQQVTLSCSPISGHRSVSWYQQTPGQGLQFLFEYFSETQRNKGNFPGRFSGRQFSNSRSEMNVSTLELGDSALYLCASSPLPGVVSDTQYFGPGTRLTVL.

The chain links TRBV28 to TRBJ1-2; D not certain. Trimming took 2 bases from V and 8 from J, leaving 15 bases between them. The germline V gene encodes CDR1 MDHEN and CDR2 SYDVKM. The CDR3 is made up of 14 amino acids. This CDR3 is CASSLLPRLGGYTF. The CDR3 DNA reads as TGTGCCAGCAGTTTACTTCCACGCCTCGGAGGCTACACCTTC.

The rearrangement joins TRBV30 to TRBJ2-2, with a tentative D call TRBD2 (5 bases). The CDR3 has 13 amino acids. CDR1 and CDR2 from the germline V gene are GTSNPN and SVGIG (reference sequence). The V and J ends lost 2 bases and 7 bases respectively, with 11 bases between them. The CDR3 coding sequence is TGTGCCTGGAGTTTTCGGGGAGTCGGGGAGCTGTTTTTT. Protein sequence: CAWSFRGVGELFF.

The chain links TRBV5-6 to TRBJ2-2, with 7 nucleotides matching TRBD2. Trimming took 3 bases from V and 4 from J; bases not matched to a gene: 9. CDR1 SGHDT and CDR2 YYEEEE come from the germline V gene. CDR3 length: 16 residues. Here the CDR3 DNA reads TGTGCCAGCAGCTCCCGAGGCGGGAGTGGCACCGGGGAGCTGTTTTTT. As protein: CASSSRGGSGTGELFF. Filled out from reference TRBV5-6 and TRBJ2-2, the complete variable domain reads DAGVTQSPTHLIKTRGQQVTLRCSPKSGHDTVSWYQQALGQGPQFIFQYYEEEERQRGNFPDRFSGHQFPNYSSELNVNALLLGDSALYLCASSSRGGSGTGELFFGEGSRLTVL.

CDR3 in DNA: TGTGCCAGCAGCTCAACCCATCGGCAGATCCATGGCTACACCTTC. Translated, it gives CASSSTHRQIHGYTF. The chain uses TRBV9 and TRBJ1-2, with unresolved D. This CDR3 has 15 residues. Germline values: CDR1 SGDLS, CDR2 YYNGEE. The V and J ends lost 4 bases and 6 bases respectively, with 19 bases between them.

This clone was counted a single time. The gene calls are TRBV30 and TRBJ2-6; the D gene is possibly TRBD1 (6 bases). V lost 4 bases, J lost 0 bases, and 16 bases lay in between. The V gene's germline CDR1 is GTSNPN and CDR2 SVGIG (reference sequence). The CDR3 has 17 amino acids. For the CDR3, the DNA is TGTGCCTGGACTCTCAGGGGTTTTAGCTCTGGGGCCAACGTCCTGACTTTC. Translation: CAWTLRGFSSGANVLTF.

V gene TRBV11-2 combines with J gene TRBJ2-7; D could derive from TRBD1 or TRBD2 (5 bases each). V lost 5 bases and J lost 6, with 20 bases in between. CDR3 length: 15 residues. Germline assignment: CDR1 SGHAT and CDR2 FQNNGV. Written as DNA, the CDR3 is TGTGCCAGCAGCCAGTGGGACGCCTTCGGTGCCGAGCAGTACTTC. Translation gives CASSQWDAFGAEQYF.

The CDR3: CASSKRDSYNEQFF. The DNA for the CDR3 is TGTGCCAGCAGCAAACGGGACAGCTACAATGAGCAGTTCTTC. The chain is built from TRBV27 and TRBJ2-1; 7 bases fit TRBD1. The CDR3 runs to 14 residues. After removal of 6 bases from V and 3 bases from J, the junction contained 5 bases not matched to a gene. Germline CDR1 is MNHEY and CDR2 is SMNVEV (reference sequence).

The genes are TRBV2 and TRBJ2-3; no firm D call. The germline V gene encodes CDR1 SNHLY and CDR2 FYNNEI. This CDR3 region has 13 residues. The germline V and J ends were trimmed by 4 bases and 2 bases, with 7 bases remaining between them. The CDR3 region has the DNA TGTGCCAGCAGTGGGACGGCCACAGATACGCAGTATTTT. Translation gives CASSGTATDTQYF. The full variable domain, its missing parts supplied by reference TRBV2 and TRBJ2-3, is EPEVTQTPSHQVTQMGQEVILRCVPISNHLYFYWYRQILGQKVEFLVSFYNNEISEKSEIFDDQFSVERPDGSNFTLKIRSTKLEDSAMYFCASSGTATDTQYFGPGTRLTVL.

This clone was counted between two and nine times. The chain has TRBV6-1 and TRBJ1-1; D is ambiguous. Germline V gene lookup returns CDR1 MNHNS and CDR2 SASEGT. Trimming pared 1 base from V and 6 bases from J, leaving 9 bases between. This CDR3 has 13 amino acids. In DNA, the CDR3 is TGTGCCAGCAGTGAAGTTCGGGGAGCTGAAGCTTTCTTT. It codes for CASSEVRGAEAFF.

This clone has only one observation. The genes are TRBV4-3 and TRBJ2-7, with TRBD2 as a possible D gene (5 bases). Germline V gene data show CDR1 as LGHNA and CDR2 as YSLEER. V lost 5 bases to trimming and J lost 5 bases, with 16 bases between them. The CDR3 covers 14 residues. The CDR3 sequence: CASSSGGPGDEQYF. In DNA form, the CDR3 reads TGCGCCAGCAGCTCAGGAGGACCCGGCGACGAGCAGTACTTC.

The chain couples TRBV5-1 to TRBJ1-1, with TRBD1 as a possible D gene (6 bases). Germline loops: CDR1 SGHRS, CDR2 YFSETQ. Trimming took 0 bases from V and 4 from J, leaving 13 bases between them. This CDR3 spans 15 amino acids. CDR3 sequence: CASSLAQDRTTEAFF. For the CDR3, the DNA is TGCGCCAGCAGCTTGGCACAAGACAGGACCACTGAAGCTTTCTTT. Together with reference TRBV5-1 and TRBJ1-1, the CDR3 gives the full variable domain: KAGVTQTPRYLIKTRGQQVTLSCSPISGHRSVSWYQQTPGQGLQFLFEYFSETQRNKGNFPGRFSGRQFSNSRSEMNVSTLELGDSALYLCASSLAQDRTTEAFFGQGTRLTVV.

The chain is built from TRBV28 and TRBJ2-7; D is unresolved. V lost 8 bases to trimming and J lost 8 bases, with 19 bases between them. Germline V gene data show CDR1 as MDHEN and CDR2 as SYDVKM. CDR3 size: 13 residues. In DNA form, the CDR3 reads TGTGCCAGCGAATTTAACCGTCTAACGAAGCAGTACTTC. This codes for CASEFNRLTKQYF.

This clone was counted a single time. This chain connects TRBV9 to TRBJ1-2, with D tentatively TRBD1 (5 bases). The CDR3 is 15 amino acids. V was cut by 4 bases and J by 3 bases, with 16 bases left in between. In germline, CDR1 is SGDLS, CDR2 YYNGEE. In DNA, the CDR3 is TGTGCCAGCAGCCCCGGACAAGGATACGACTATGGCTACACCTTC. Translated: CASSPGQGYDYGYTF.

This clone was picked up a small number of times. The J gene is TRBJ1-2, the V gene TRBV27; 7 nucleotides align to TRBD1. Germline V gene data show CDR1 as MNHEY and CDR2 as SMNVEV (reference sequence). The V gene end was trimmed by 8 bases and the J gene end by 8 bases; junction bases not matched to a gene: 20. The CDR3 sequence is 16 residues long. CDR3 in DNA: TGTGCCAGCGCCTCGCCGGGACAGTTCTCGCTAAGGGGCTACACCTTC. It specifies CASASPGQFSLRGYTF.

The chain's CDR3 is CASSVQGGENQPQHF. The CDR3 nucleotides read TGTGCCAGCAGCGTACAGGGAGGGGAAAATCAGCCCCAGCATTTT. The chain joins TRBV9 to TRBJ1-5, with D tentatively TRBD1 (5 bases). Germline V CDR1 and CDR2: SGDLS, YYNGEE. The CDR3 runs 15 residues. Trimming pared 1 base from V and 4 bases from J, leaving 12 bases between.

The gene calls are TRBV11-2 and TRBJ2-7; D ambiguous. Germline V gene sequence: CDR1 SGHAT, CDR2 FQNNGV. The CDR3 covers 12 residues. V lost 0 bases and J 7 bases, leaving 7 bases between the germline ends. The CDR3 coding sequence is TGTGCCAGCAGCTTAGATCCCCGGGAGCAGTACTTC. This translates into CASSLDPREQYF.

V gene TRBV25-1 combines with J gene TRBJ2-1; D ambiguous. CDR3 length: 14 amino acids. Germline V CDR1 and CDR2: MGHDK, SYGVNS. V was shortened by 3 bases and J by 7 bases, with 13 bases between the two germline ends. The CDR3 is CASSDISLINEQFF. The CDR3 DNA reads TGTGCCAGCAGTGACATCAGTTTAATAAATGAGCAGTTCTTC.

The chain recombines TRBV28 with TRBJ1-3; possibly TRBD1 for D (6 bases). V was trimmed by 5 bases and J by 4 bases, leaving 12 bases between them. CDR1 and CDR2 from the germline V gene are MDHEN and SYDVKM. This CDR3 comprises 14 residues. The CDR3 loop reads CASSATGLGNTIYF. The CDR3, as DNA: TGTGCCAGCAGTGCAACAGGGTTGGGAAACACCATATATTTT.

This rearrangement joins TRBV7-2 to TRBJ2-7; 9 bases map to TRBD2. V shed 6 bases and J 4 bases; nucleotides not matched to a gene: 1. CDR3 length equals 12 residues. CDR1 is SGHTA and CDR2 is FQGNSA in the germline V gene. CDR3 in DNA: TGTGCCAGCAGGACTAGCGGTTACGAGCAGTACTTC. It codes for CASRTSGYEQYF.

This chain links TRBV6-5 with TRBJ1-1; TRBD1 aligns across 8 bases. The germline gives CDR1 MNHEY, CDR2 SVGAGI. The CDR3 is 14 amino acids. J lost 0 bases, V lost 7 bases, and 4 bases had no gene match. CDR3 DNA: TGTGCCAGCACCCGGACAGGGATGAACACTGAAGCTTTCTTT. Residues: CASTRTGMNTEAFF.

This clone was observed a few times. The chain carries TRBV9 and TRBJ2-1; a possible D gene is TRBD2 (6 bases). CDR1 and CDR2 from the germline V gene are SGDLS and YYNGEE. Trimming removed 3 bases from V and 5 bases from J, with 9 bases in between. There are 13 residues in the CDR3. The chain's CDR3 is CASSAPGDNEQFF. The CDR3, as DNA: TGTGCCAGCAGCGCACCGGGAGACAATGAGCAGTTCTTC.

The chain joins TRBV28 to TRBJ2-7; the match to TRBD1 covers 7 bases. CDR1 is MDHEN, CDR2 SYDVKM, per germline. This CDR3 contains 15 residues. V gave up 6 bases and J gave up 4 bases; unmatched junction bases: 12. The CDR3 region is CASRRQGDVNYEQYF. DNA for the CDR3: TGTGCCAGCAGGAGACAGGGAGATGTAAATTACGAGCAGTACTTC.

The DNA of the CDR3 is TGTGCCAGCAGCCCAGACAGGGGAGCCACCGGGGAGCTGTTTTTT. Its translation is CASSPDRGATGELFF. The chain uses TRBV7-9 and TRBJ2-2; the match to TRBD1 covers 8 bases. The CDR3 length is 15 residues. Trimming removed 5 bases from V and 4 bases from J; junction bases left unmatched: 6. CDR1 is SEHNR, CDR2 FQNEAQ, per germline (reference sequence).

CDR3 sequence: CASSFSGSSNNEQFF. The CDR3 DNA sequence: TGCGCCAGCAGCTTCAGCGGGAGTTCAAACAATGAGCAGTTCTTC. The genes are TRBV5-1 and TRBJ2-1; 8 bases are shared with TRBD2. The CDR3 is made up of 15 amino acids. Looked up from germline, CDR1 is SGHRS and CDR2 is YFSETQ. After removal of 2 bases from V and 5 bases from J, the junction contained 6 bases not matched to a gene.

The J gene is TRBJ2-5, the V gene TRBV28; a possible D gene is TRBD2 (5 bases). V was pared by 6 bases and J by 3 bases, with 14 bases between. CDR3 length: 14 residues. Germline CDR1 reads MDHEN; CDR2 reads SYDVKM. Written as DNA, the CDR3 is TGTGCCAGCAGCTGGAGAGGGAGAGAAGAGACCCAGTACTTC. It encodes CASSWRGREETQYF.

This clone was detected once. The chain employs TRBV29-1 and TRBJ2-7; D is unresolved. This CDR3 has 12 residues. V lost 6 bases to trimming and J lost 3 bases, with 12 bases between them. Germline V gene lookup returns CDR1 SQVTM and CDR2 ANQGSEA. CDR3 loop: CSVIWGNYEQYF. The CDR3 nucleotides read TGCAGCGTCATCTGGGGTAACTACGAGCAGTACTTC.